These T cell receptor beta chains were read from a single sample in a study of T-cell reconstitution after alpha-beta-depleted transplantation in children. TCRdb processed the PCR reads anew with MiXCR; each CDR3 protein has one entry. The sample records fewer than 700,000 distinct CDR3 sequences, 13% being singletons. Material: PBMCs, mostly from graft donor cells, obtained 360 days after TCRalphabeta/CD19-depleted stem cell transplant. The receptors were gathered from a male patient younger than 18 who had a stem cell transplant for acute myeloid leukemia, so the T cells may come from the graft donor. The CDR3 runs from the conserved cysteine through the conserved F or W. D genes are given only for firm matches. Clone sizes are given selectively: once, few, many, or a class where the clone is expanded.

abundance,j_gene,v_gene,d_gene,CDR3aa,CDR3nt
NA,TRBJ2-7,TRBV27,TRBD2,CASSLSASGSPEQYF,TGTGCCAGCAGTTTATCGGCTAGCGGGAGTCCCGAGCAGTACTTC
few,TRBJ1-6,TRBV3-1,NA,CASSQRGRTEDNSPLHF,TGTGCCAGCAGCCAAAGGGGCCGGACCGAGGATAATTCACCCCTCCACTTT
many,TRBJ2-2,TRBV3-1,TRBD2,CASSRTSGRAGTGELFF,TGTGCCAGCAGCCGGACTAGCGGGAGAGCGGGCACCGGGGAGCTGTTTTTT
many,TRBJ2-3,TRBV20-1,TRBD2,CSGTSGSQGTDTQYF,TGCTCCGGGACTAGCGGGAGTCAAGGCACAGATACGCAGTATTTT
NA,TRBJ2-1,TRBV20-1,NA,CSARVDGGLNNEQFF,TGCAGTGCTAGAGTGGATGGCGGACTGAACAATGAGCAGTTCTTC
NA,TRBJ2-1,TRBV27,TRBD1,CATKDRGLSLFNEQFF,TGTGCCACCAAGGACAGGGGGCTTTCGCTTTTCAATGAGCAGTTCTTC
NA,TRBJ2-7,TRBV7-3,TRBD1,CASSLSGTGPYEQYF,TGTGCCAGCAGCTTATCAGGGACAGGGCCCTACGAGCAGTACTTC
many,TRBJ2-5,TRBV20-1,TRBD1,CSARLGGLQETQYF,TGCAGTGCTAGACTAGGGGGCCTACAAGAGACCCAGTACTTC
NA,TRBJ2-5,TRBV5-6,TRBD1,CASSRWDRVLETQYF,TGTGCCAGCAGCCGCTGGGACAGGGTTTTGGAGACCCAGTACTTC
few,TRBJ2-7,TRBV11-2,TRBD1,CASSLGPGQSYEQYF,TGTGCCAGCAGCTTAGGACCGGGACAGTCCTACGAGCAGTACTTC
NA,TRBJ1-1,TRBV30,NA,CAWWINTEAFF,TGTGCCTGGTGGATAAACACTGAAGCTTTCTTT
many,TRBJ2-1,TRBV12-5,NA,CASASRGSDNEQFF,TGTGCTAGTGCAAGTCGGGGTAGCGACAATGAGCAGTTCTTC
few,TRBJ2-7,TRBV6-1,NA,CATAGFSSYEQYF,TGTGCAACGGCCGGATTCTCCTCCTACGAGCAGTACTTC
NA,TRBJ2-1,TRBV7-3,NA,CASSSTRNEQFF,TGTGCCAGCAGCTCAACTAGGAATGAGCAGTTCTTC
NA,TRBJ2-2,TRBV30,NA,CAWSVIGGAGTGELFF,TGTGCCTGGAGTGTGATTGGAGGGGCGGGGACCGGGGAGCTGTTTTTT
few,TRBJ2-5,TRBV4-3,NA,CASSQYTVQETQYF,TGCGCCAGCAGCCAGTACACAGTCCAAGAGACCCAGTACTTC
NA,TRBJ2-2,TRBV20-1,NA,CSARGTVFGELFF,TGCAGTGCTCGTGGGACTGTCTTCGGGGAGCTGTTTTTT
NA,TRBJ2-3,TRBV28,NA,CASSLSEAGQTSTDTQYF,TGTGCCAGCAGTTTATCTGAGGCAGGCCAAACTAGCACAGATACGCAGTATTTT
NA,TRBJ2-7,TRBV15,NA,CATSRAKGYEQYF,TGTGCCACCAGCAGAGCTAAGGGGTACGAGCAGTACTTC
NA,TRBJ1-5,TRBV29-1,NA,CSVEPRQCSNSNQPQHF,TGCAGCGTTGAACCGCGACAGTGTAGCAATAGCAATCAGCCCCAGCATTTT
few,TRBJ2-5,TRBV12-5,NA,CASRRAIQETQYF,TGTGCTAGTCGAAGGGCAATTCAAGAGACCCAGTACTTC
many,TRBJ2-5,TRBV20-1,NA,CSARKETQYF,TGCAGTGCTAGAAAGGAGACCCAGTACTTC
few,TRBJ2-2,TRBV5-5,NA,CASRPGPRLSTGELFF,TGTGCCAGCAGGCCAGGGCCGAGATTGAGCACCGGGGAGCTGTTTTTT
many,TRBJ2-5,TRBV28,TRBD1,CASSLTYRGKTQYF,TGTGCCAGCAGTTTAACCTACAGGGGAAAGACCCAGTACTTC
NA,TRBJ2-1,TRBV25-1,NA,CASSEYGGLSYNEQFF,TGTGCCAGCAGTGAATATGGGGGATTGTCCTACAATGAGCAGTTCTTC
many,TRBJ2-5,TRBV5-6,NA,CASGLGETQYF,TGTGCCAGCGGATTGGGAGAGACCCAGTACTTC
many,TRBJ2-3,TRBV20-1,NA,CSARLAATDTQYF,TGCAGTGCTAGGTTAGCGGCCACAGATACGCAGTATTTT
NA,TRBJ2-3,TRBV19,NA,CASSRRTQGNTDTQYF,TGTGCCAGTAGTAGGCGGACACAGGGTAACACAGATACGCAGTATTTT
many,TRBJ2-1,TRBV5-1,NA,CASSLRPNEQFF,TGCGCCAGCAGCTTGCGCCCCAATGAGCAGTTCTTC
NA,TRBJ2-7,TRBV29-1,TRBD1,CSVTGTGPSYEQYF,TGCAGCGTTACCGGGACAGGGCCTTCCTACGAGCAGTACTTC
many,TRBJ2-7,TRBV24-1,NA,CATSDLKWYGRAPTYEQYF,TGTGCCACCAGTGATTTGAAATGGTACGGCCGGGCGCCTACCTACGAGCAGTACTTC
NA,TRBJ2-1,TRBV20-1,TRBD2,CSARPRGISGTSGGIAYNEQFF,TGCAGTGCTAGACCCAGGGGAATCTCCGGGACTAGCGGCGGAATCGCCTACAATGAGCAGTTCTTC
NA,TRBJ2-1,TRBV5-6,TRBD2,CASSWVAGGPGNEQFF,TGTGCCAGCAGCTGGGTGGCGGGAGGGCCTGGGAATGAGCAGTTCTTC
many,TRBJ2-1,TRBV20-1,NA,CSAEVADSYNEQFF,TGCAGTGCCGAGGTGGCGGACTCCTACAATGAGCAGTTCTTC
few,TRBJ2-3,TRBV20-1,TRBD2,CSAAGTSVTDTQYF,TGCAGTGCGGCCGGGACTAGCGTTACAGATACGCAGTATTTT
many,TRBJ2-3,TRBV20-1,NA,CSASSAPDTQYF,TGCAGTGCTTCTAGCGCCCCAGATACGCAGTATTTT
many,TRBJ1-2,TRBV12-3/TRBV12-4,NA,CASSFTNYGYTF,TGTGCCAGCAGTTTCACTAACTATGGCTACACCTTC
NA,TRBJ2-1,TRBV29-1,NA,CSVTYVEQFF,TGCAGCGTTACCTACGTTGAGCAGTTCTTC
NA,TRBJ1-1,TRBV4-3,NA,CASSLNRDPHSGAFF,TGCGCCAGCAGCCTGAACAGGGACCCTCACTCGGGAGCTTTCTTT
NA,TRBJ2-7,TRBV4-3,NA,CASSQDRARNAYEQYF,TGCGCCAGCAGCCAAGATCGGGCTAGGAACGCCTACGAGCAGTACTTC
NA,TRBJ1-1,TRBV27,NA,CASSLRDSDTEAFF,TGTGCCAGCAGTTTACGTGACAGTGACACTGAAGCTTTCTTT
NA,TRBJ2-1,TRBV28,NA,CASSSDPLRNEQFF,TGTGCCAGCAGTTCGGACCCTCTTAGGAATGAGCAGTTCTTC
few,TRBJ2-2,TRBV10-3,TRBD2,CAISGSSGGELFF,TGTGCCATCAGTGGTTCTAGCGGCGGGGAGCTGTTTTTT
NA,TRBJ2-7,TRBV12-3/TRBV12-4,NA,CASSSGVGKTYEQYF,TGTGCCAGCAGCTCCGGGGTGGGGAAGACCTACGAGCAGTACTTC
many,TRBJ2-1,TRBV20-1,TRBD2,CSARSHGLVHEQFF,TGCAGTGCTAGGTCCCATGGACTAGTGCATGAGCAGTTCTTC
NA,TRBJ2-7,TRBV4-2,TRBD1,CASSQDRGTGEAYEQYF,TGTGCCAGCAGCCAAGATCGGGGTACAGGGGAAGCCTACGAGCAGTACTTC
many,TRBJ1-6,TRBV5-8,NA,CASSLGRVLLSSPLHF,TGTGCCAGCAGCTTGGGACGGGTCCTTCTTAGTTCACCCCTCCACTTT
NA,TRBJ2-7,TRBV4-3,TRBD2,CASSQALSGRYEQYF,TGCGCCAGCAGCCAGGCTCTTAGCGGGAGGTACGAGCAGTACTTC
few,TRBJ2-7,TRBV3-1,TRBD2,CASSSRGGPYEQYF,TGTGCCAGCAGCTCCCGGGGGGGGCCCTACGAGCAGTACTTC
few,TRBJ2-3,TRBV21-1,NA,CASSSRDSDTDTQYF,TGTGCCAGCAGTTCCCGGGACTCCGACACAGATACGCAGTATTTT
few,TRBJ2-7,TRBV28,TRBD2,CASNFWGRGREQYF,TGTGCCAGCAATTTCTGGGGGCGCGGGAGGGAGCAGTACTTC
many,TRBJ2-7,TRBV7-9,TRBD1,CASSLEQGAHEQYF,TGTGCCAGCAGCTTAGAACAGGGGGCTCACGAGCAGTACTTC
NA,TRBJ2-7,TRBV12-3/TRBV12-4,TRBD1,CASRPHRDRVDEQYF,TGTGCCAGCAGGCCCCACCGGGACAGGGTAGACGAGCAGTACTTC
once,TRBJ2-7,TRBV11-2,TRBD2,CASSPPRGLAGGIQRYEQYF,TGTGCCAGCAGCCCCCCCAGGGGGCTAGCGGGAGGGATCCAGAGATACGAGCAGTACTTC
NA,TRBJ2-5,TRBV7-3,NA,CASSRHGDAFQETQYF,TGTGCCAGCAGCAGACATGGGGACGCCTTCCAAGAGACCCAGTACTTC
NA,TRBJ2-1,TRBV12-3/TRBV12-4,TRBD1,CASSRTGVYDEQFF,TGTGCCAGCAGTCGCACAGGGGTCTACGATGAGCAGTTCTTC
NA,TRBJ2-1,TRBV20-1,TRBD2,CSPRRVAGEDEQFF,TGCAGCCCTAGGAGGGTAGCGGGAGAAGATGAGCAGTTCTTC
NA,TRBJ2-7,TRBV14,TRBD2,CASSQARSLSGTSGISYEQYF,TGTGCCAGCAGCCAAGCCCGAAGTCTGTCCGGGACTAGCGGGATTAGCTACGAGCAGTACTTC
once,TRBJ2-7,TRBV28,NA,CASRTIEYEQYF,TGTGCCAGCAGGACAATCGAGTACGAGCAGTACTTC
NA,TRBJ2-1,TRBV20-1,TRBD2,CSARTSGRDFNSNNEQFF,TGCAGTGCTAGGACTAGCGGGAGGGACTTCAACTCTAACAATGAGCAGTTCTTC